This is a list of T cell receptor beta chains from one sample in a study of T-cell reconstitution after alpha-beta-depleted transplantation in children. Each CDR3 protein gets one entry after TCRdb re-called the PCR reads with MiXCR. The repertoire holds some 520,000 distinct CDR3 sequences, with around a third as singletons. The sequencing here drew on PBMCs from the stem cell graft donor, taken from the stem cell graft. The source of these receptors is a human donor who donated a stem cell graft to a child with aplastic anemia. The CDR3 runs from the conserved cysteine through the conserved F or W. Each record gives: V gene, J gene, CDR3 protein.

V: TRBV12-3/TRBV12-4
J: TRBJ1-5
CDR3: CASSFSDNQPQHF

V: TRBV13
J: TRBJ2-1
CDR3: CASSLLLAFSNEQFF

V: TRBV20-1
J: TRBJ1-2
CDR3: CSALTGRGNYGYTF

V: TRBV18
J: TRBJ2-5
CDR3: CASSPTFSLFEETQYF

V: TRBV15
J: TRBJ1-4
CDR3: CATSSYGEAGEKLFF

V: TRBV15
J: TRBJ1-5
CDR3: CATSDRSNQPQHF

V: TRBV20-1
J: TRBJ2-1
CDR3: CSARRPGGPGEQFF

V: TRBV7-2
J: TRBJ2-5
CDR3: CASSPRTVTETQYF

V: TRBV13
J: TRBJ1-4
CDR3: CASSANRGTNEKLFF

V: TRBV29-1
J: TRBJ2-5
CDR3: CSVEWLAGVQETQYF

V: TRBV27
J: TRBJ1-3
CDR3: CASSPLRGTATFSSGNTIYF

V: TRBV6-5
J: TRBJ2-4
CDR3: CASSYSFYGSSAKNIQYF

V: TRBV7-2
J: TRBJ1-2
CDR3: CASSPTRGTHYGYTF

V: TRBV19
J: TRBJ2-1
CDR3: CASSIPPGPSILDEQFF

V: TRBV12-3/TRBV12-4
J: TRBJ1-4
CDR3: CASQPSGGVNEKLFF

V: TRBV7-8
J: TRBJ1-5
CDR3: CASSIDVSNQPQHF

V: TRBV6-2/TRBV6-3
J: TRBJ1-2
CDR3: CASGDYGYTF

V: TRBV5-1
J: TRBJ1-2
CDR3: CASSSGQVAGYTF

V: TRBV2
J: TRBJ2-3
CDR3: CASSTGTGGGDTQYF

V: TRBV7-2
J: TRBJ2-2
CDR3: CASSPQGHRAGELFF

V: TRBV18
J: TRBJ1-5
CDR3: CASSPGGGNQPQHF

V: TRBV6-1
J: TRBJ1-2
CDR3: CASRFIQGLGSGYTF

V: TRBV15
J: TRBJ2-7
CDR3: CATSRAREPLSYEQYF

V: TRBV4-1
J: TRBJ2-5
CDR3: CASSQGTSEVETQYF

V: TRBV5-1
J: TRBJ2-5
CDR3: CASSFDIQETQYF

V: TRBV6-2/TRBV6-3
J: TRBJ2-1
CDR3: CASSFYGANEQFF

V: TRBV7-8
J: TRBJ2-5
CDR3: CASRLLANFQETQYF

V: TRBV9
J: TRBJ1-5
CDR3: CASSDGRGNQPQHF

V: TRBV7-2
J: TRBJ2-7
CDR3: CASSLVGQGGEQYF

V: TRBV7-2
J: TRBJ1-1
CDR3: CASSQGSSTEAFF

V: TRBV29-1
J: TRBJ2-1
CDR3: CSVEETRSNEQFF

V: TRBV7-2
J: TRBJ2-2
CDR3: CASSFQMTNTGELFF

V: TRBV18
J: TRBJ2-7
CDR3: CASSPRDIYEQYF

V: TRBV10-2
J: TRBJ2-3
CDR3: CARPSGRCRDTQYF

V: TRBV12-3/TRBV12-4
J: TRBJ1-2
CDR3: CASSPTENYGYTF

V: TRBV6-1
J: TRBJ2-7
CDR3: CASLHIGGTGYYEQYF

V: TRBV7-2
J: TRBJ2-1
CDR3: CASSQQGLPGNEQFF

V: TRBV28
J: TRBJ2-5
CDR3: CASSLTGSQETQYF

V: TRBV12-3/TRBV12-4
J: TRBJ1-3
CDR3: CASSLVGTSGNTIYF

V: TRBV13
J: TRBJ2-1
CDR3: CASPIRGAEQFF

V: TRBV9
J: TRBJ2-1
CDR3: CASSGLVVNEQFF